This T cell receptor beta chain was sequenced for a study of cytomegalovirus exposure and HLA in healthy donors. Primers for the PCR totalled 60 Vbeta and 13 Jbeta. Sequencing was performed with immunoSEQ multiplex PCR; in TCRdb, only in-frame clones are kept and a portion is missing. The sample lists approximately 160,000 clones; approximately 80% were seen once. CDR1 is SGDLS and CDR2 is YYNGEE in the germline V gene. V lost 3 bases, J lost 6 bases, and 10 bases stayed unmatched. The CDR3 runs to 15 residues. The sequenced material came from PBMCs. The clonotype was recovered from a woman aged 50 to 65 in good health and CMV-seropositive. The V gene is TRBV9, the J gene TRBJ2-7; TRBD1 aligns across 9 bases. The CDR3 DNA reads TGTGCCAGCAGCGAAACCGGGACAGGGTCGGGCGAGCAGTACTTC. Translating gives CASSETGTGSGEQYF.